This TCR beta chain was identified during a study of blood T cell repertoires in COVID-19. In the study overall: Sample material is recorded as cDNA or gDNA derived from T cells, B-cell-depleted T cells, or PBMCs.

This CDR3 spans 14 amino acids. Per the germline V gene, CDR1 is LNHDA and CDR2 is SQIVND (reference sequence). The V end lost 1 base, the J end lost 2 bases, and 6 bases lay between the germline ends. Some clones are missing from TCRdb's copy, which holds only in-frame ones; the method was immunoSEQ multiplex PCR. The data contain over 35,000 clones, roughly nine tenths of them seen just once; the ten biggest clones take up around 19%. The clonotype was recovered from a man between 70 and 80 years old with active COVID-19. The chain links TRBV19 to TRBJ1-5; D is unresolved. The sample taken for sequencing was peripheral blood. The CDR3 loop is CASSIAQGNQPQHF. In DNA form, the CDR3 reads TGTGCCAGTAGTATAGCGCAGGGCAATCAGCCCCAGCATTTT. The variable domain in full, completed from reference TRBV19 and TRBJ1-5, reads DGGITQSPKYLFRKEGQNVTLSCEQNLNHDAMYWYRQDPGQGLRLIYYSQIVNDFQKGDIAEGYSVSREKKESFPLTVTSAQKNPTAFYLCASSIAQGNQPQHFGDGTRLSIL.